One sample yielded the 30 T cell receptor beta chains listed below, sequenced in a study of cytomegalovirus exposure and HLA in healthy donors (dated by TCRdb to 2015 to 2018). Library prep was done by the immunoSEQ multiplex PCR assay. A mixture of 60 forward primers for TCR Vbeta segments and 13 reverse primers for TCR Jbeta segments was used in the multiplex PCR. TCRdb retrieved this table from immuneACCESS and kept in-frame rearrangements only. Not all clones are present; in checked studies, unresolved V genes account for under half, and no reason is known for the remainder. For this sample there are 150,000 or so clones; 60% to 80% appear just once. The top ten clones comprise roughly 5.8% of the sample. The sequencing input was PBMCs. These receptors were collected from a man between 35 and 55 years old in good health and CMV-seropositive.

The chain joins TRBV5-1 to TRBJ2-5; 7 bases agree with TRBD2. Looked up from germline, CDR1 is SGHRS and CDR2 is YFSETQ. V dropped 4 bases and J dropped 4; count of bases not matched to a gene: 13. The CDR3 runs to 16 residues. In nucleotides, the CDR3 is TGCGCCAGCAGCCCCCGACTAGCCTTTGGTCGAGAGACCCAGTACTTC. The encoded protein is CASSPRLAFGRETQYF.

The genes are TRBV5-6 and TRBJ2-7; D not resolved. The V and J ends lost 4 bases and 3 bases respectively, with 5 bases between them. This CDR3 spans 11 amino acids. Germline lookup yields CDR1 SGHDT and CDR2 YYEEEE. This chain's CDR3 is CASSAGYEQYF. DNA for the CDR3: TGTGCCAGCAGCGCCGGCTACGAGCAGTACTTC.

V is TRBV19 and J is TRBJ2-7, with D possibly matching TRBD1 (6 bases). CDR1 and CDR2 (germline): LNHDA, SQIVND (reference sequence). The CDR3 is 14 amino acids. V was pared by 4 bases and J by 1 base, with 11 bases between. The CDR3 DNA reads as TGTGCCAGTAGTACATCGACAGGATCCTACGAGCAGTACTTC. Residues: CASSTSTGSYEQYF.

The CDR3 spells CASRGGSGREFGEQYF. The CDR3 bases are TGTGCCAGCAGGGGGGGTAGCGGGAGAGAGTTCGGCGAGCAGTACTTC. The chain is built from TRBV2 and TRBJ2-7, with 9 positions matching TRBD2. The germline V gene has CDR1 SNHLY and CDR2 FYNNEI. The V segment lost 6 bases and the J segment 6 bases; nucleotides outside the gene matches: 15. This CDR3 contains 16 residues.

In its sample, this clone was seen a few times. The chain couples TRBV11-3 to TRBJ1-3; D is uncertain. Germline V gene data show CDR1 as SGHNT and CDR2 as YENEEA. The CDR3 has 14 residues. V was cut by 3 bases and J by 0 bases, with 6 bases left in between. The CDR3 is CASSFMSSGNTIYF. CDR3 nucleotide sequence: TGTGCCAGCAGCTTTATGAGCTCTGGAAACACCATATATTTT.

The rearrangement uses TRBV10-3 and TRBJ2-5, with a weak D call TRBD2 (6 bases). The germline CDR1 and CDR2 sequences are ENHRY and SYGVKD. The CDR3 is made up of 18 amino acids. The CDR3 sequence: CGRWDSRLAGSYQETQYF. CDR3 DNA: TGTGGCCGATGGGACTCACGGCTAGCTGGGTCCTACCAAGAGACCCAGTACTTC.

This chain uses TRBV28 with TRBJ2-2; 8 positions agree with TRBD1. Germline lookup yields CDR1 MDHEN and CDR2 SYDVKM. The V and J ends lost 6 bases and 3 bases, in that order; junction bases with no gene match: 6. The CDR3 runs 15 residues. CDR3 DNA: TGTGCCAGCAGGTCCGGACAGGGTTACACCGGGGAGCTGTTTTTT. This translates into CASRSGQGYTGELFF. Combining the CDR3 with reference TRBV28 and TRBJ2-2 gives the whole variable domain DVKVTQSSRYLVKRTGEKVFLECVQDMDHENMFWYRQDPGLGLRLIYFSYDVKMKEKGDIPEGYSVSREKKERFSLILESASTNQTSMYLCASRSGQGYTGELFFGEGSRLTVL.

This sequence joins TRBV11-1 and TRBJ2-1, with TRBD2 identical over 13 bases. The CDR3 is made up of 15 amino acids. Germline CDR1 SGHAT, CDR2 FQDESV (reference sequence). V was pared by 6 bases and J by 4 bases, with 3 bases of the junction left unmatched. CDR3 sequence: CASSGTSGMYNEQFF. The CDR3 DNA is TGTGCCAGCAGTGGGACTAGCGGGATGTACAATGAGCAGTTCTTC. The variable domain in full, with the rest retrieved from reference TRBV11-1 and TRBJ2-1, is EAEVAQSPRYKITEKSQAVAFWCDPISGHATLYWYRQILGQGPELLVQFQDESVVDDSQLPKDRFSAERLKGVDSTLKIQPAELGDSAMYLCASSGTSGMYNEQFFGPGTRLTVL.

The chain links TRBV13 to TRBJ1-3; possible D gene TRBD1, 6 bases. Per germline, CDR1 PRHDT and CDR2 FYEKMQ (reference sequence). The CDR3 extends over 15 amino acids. Trimming removed 5 bases at V and 0 bases at J, with 11 bases between. The CDR3 nucleotides read TGTGCCAGCAGCCAGGGACATCTCTCTGGAAACACCATATATTTT. Translation: CASSQGHLSGNTIYF.

This clone appeared a single time. V usage is TRBV7-2 and J usage is TRBJ1-2, with 7 bases lining up with TRBD1. The germline V gene encodes CDR1 SGHTA and CDR2 FQGNSA. V was clipped by 5 bases and J by 5 bases; unmatched bases: 14. The CDR3 extends over 16 amino acids. The CDR3 nucleotides are TGTGCCAGCAGCACCGCCGTCTCCGGGACAGTTTATGGCTACACCTTC. Translation gives CASSTAVSGTVYGYTF.

The V call is TRBV9, the J call TRBJ2-3, with 8 bases matching TRBD1. The CDR3 consists of 14 residues. Losses at the gene ends were 3 bases for V and 1 base for J; bases not matched to a gene: 1. Per germline, CDR1 SGDLS and CDR2 YYNGEE. The CDR3 DNA sequence: TGTGCCAGCAGCGCGGGACAGGGCACAGATACGCAGTATTTT. This encodes CASSAGQGTDTQYF.

This clone was seen a single time. V and J are TRBV11-3 and TRBJ2-5; no clear D gene. The J call may be faulty, since TRBJ2-7 better matches the DNA end. This CDR3 is built from 12 residues. Germline CDR1 SGHNT, CDR2 YENEEA. The CDR3 sequence is CASSFYSHEQYF. The CDR3 bases are TGTGCCAGCAGCTTCTACTCTCACGAGCAGTACTTC.

This clone has a handful of counts. This chain connects TRBV6-6 to TRBJ1-3; 8 nucleotides agree with TRBD1. Trimming cost V 5 bases and J 2 bases; bases outside gene matches: 5. Germline CDR1 reads MNHNY; CDR2 reads SVGAGI (reference sequence). This CDR3 is built from 15 residues. The CDR3 protein is CASSATGGTGNTIYF. The CDR3, as DNA: TGTGCCAGCAGTGCAACAGGGGGAACTGGAAACACCATATATTTT.

Only one count was recorded for this clone. This chain uses TRBV5-1 with TRBJ2-6, with 11 bases fitting TRBD1. CDR3 size: 19 residues. Germline CDR1 is SGHRS and CDR2 is YFSETQ. Losses at the gene ends were 0 bases for V and 3 bases for J; bases not matched to a gene: 8. The CDR3 DNA reads TGCGCCAGCAGCTTGGCTCCGGGACAGGGGGAAGGTGGGGCCAACGTCCTGACTTTC. It codes for CASSLAPGQGEGGANVLTF.

The V and J genes are TRBV10-1 and TRBJ2-1; 10 bases map to TRBD2. From germline, CDR1 is WNHNN and CDR2 SYGVQD (reference sequence). The CDR3 covers 14 residues. After removal of 6 bases from V and 3 bases from J, the junction contained 2 bases not matched to a gene. The DNA for the CDR3 is TGCGCCAGCAGCCCTAGCGGGAGCTACAATGAGCAGTTCTTC. It specifies CASSPSGSYNEQFF.

For this clone: The same CDR3 arises from other DNA sequences in this sample as well. The gene calls are TRBV4-1 and TRBJ2-5; TRBD2 matches at 13 bases. Germline values: CDR1 MGHRA, CDR2 YSYEKL. Trimming cost V 1 base and J 4 bases; bases outside gene matches: 3. CDR3 length: 16 residues. The CDR3 nucleotides read TGCGCCAGCAGCCAAGGACTAGCGGGAGGAGGAGAGACCCAGTACTTC. This translates into CASSQGLAGGGETQYF.

In its sample, this clone was seen many times. The chain recombines TRBV6-1 with TRBJ2-3; 9 nucleotides align to TRBD2. The CDR3 is 15 residues long. Germline V gives CDR1 MNHNS, CDR2 SASEGT. J lost 5 bases, V lost 4 bases, and 7 bases had no gene match. CDR3: CASSASAGGVDTQYF. CDR3 nucleotide sequence: TGTGCCAGCAGTGCATCAGCGGGAGGCGTAGATACGCAGTATTTT.

V gene TRBV10-3 combines with J gene TRBJ1-2; tentative D call: TRBD1 (5 bases). The CDR3 totals 16 residues. V lost 0 bases to trimming and J lost 5 bases, with 16 bases between them. Germline values: CDR1 ENHRY, CDR2 SYGVKD. The CDR3 DNA reads TGTGCCATCAGTGAGTCCACCAGGGCGCGGGGGTATGGCTACACCTTC. Translating it yields CAISESTRARGYGYTF.

This chain connects TRBV19 to TRBJ2-5; 10 bases fit TRBD2. This CDR3 has 15 amino acids. The trim removed 5 bases at V and 1 base at J, leaving 4 bases unmatched. Germline CDR1 reads LNHDA; CDR2 reads SQIVND (reference sequence). The CDR3 is CASSPRLAGQETQYF. The CDR3 nucleotides read TGTGCCAGTAGTCCCAGACTAGCGGGCCAAGAGACCCAGTACTTC.

V is TRBV7-7 and J is TRBJ2-2, with D maybe TRBD2 (5 bases). V lost 1 base to trimming and J lost 7 bases, with 13 bases between them. CDR1 is SSHAT and CDR2 is FNYEAQ in the germline V gene (reference sequence). This CDR3 has 15 residues. The DNA of the CDR3 is TGTGCCAGCAGCTTAGTCTCCGGGGTCAGCGGGGAGCTGTTTTTT. The encoded protein is CASSLVSGVSGELFF.

V gene TRBV9 combines with J gene TRBJ2-3; 8 nucleotides match TRBD2. CDR3 size: 17 residues. Trimming cost V 0 bases and J 3 bases; bases outside gene matches: 9. Looked up from germline, CDR1 is SGDLS and CDR2 is YYNGEE. CDR3 bases: TGTGCCAGCAGCGTAGCTTTGGCGGGAGGTTGGACAGATACGCAGTATTTT. This sequence encodes CASSVALAGGWTDTQYF.

The chain links TRBV5-1 to TRBJ2-1; 8 nucleotides line up with TRBD2. With V trimmed by 4 bases and J by 5 bases, 8 bases remained unmatched. CDR1 SGHRS and CDR2 YFSETQ come from the germline V gene. The CDR3 is 15 residues long. CDR3 sequence: CASSPGRGKNNEQFF. In DNA, the CDR3 is TGCGCCAGCAGCCCCGGGAGGGGGAAGAACAATGAGCAGTTCTTC.

This clone was seen only a few times. V is TRBV11-3 and J is TRBJ2-5, with D tentatively TRBD2 (6 bases). The V gene lost 5 bases and the J gene lost 1 base, with 14 bases spanning the gap. CDR3 length equals 15 residues. Germline-derived CDR1 and CDR2 are SGHNT and YENEEA. CDR3: CASSPYFGGQETQYF. The DNA for the CDR3 is TGTGCCAGCAGCCCGTACTTCGGGGGCCAAGAGACCCAGTACTTC.

The chain recombines TRBV7-8 with TRBJ1-6; D gene uncertain. The CDR3 extends over 13 amino acids. V was clipped by 7 bases and J by 10 bases, with 14 bases between them. Germline V lookup: CDR1 SGHVS, CDR2 FQNEAQ. In DNA, the CDR3 is TGTGCCAGCAAAGGCGGGGAGGGCTCACCCCTCCACTTT. This translates into CASKGGEGSPLHF. Full variable domain (rest looked up from reference TRBV7-8 and TRBJ1-6): GAGVSQSPRYKVAKRGQDVALRCDPISGHVSLFWYQQALGQGPEFLTYFQNEAQLDKSGLPSDRFFAERPEGSVSTLKIQRTQQEDSAVYLCASKGGEGSPLHFGNGTRLTVT.

V usage is TRBV10-2 and J usage is TRBJ1-4; no clear D gene. The CDR3 runs to 15 residues. Trimming took off 5 bases at V and 0 bases at J, with 10 bases between the two ends. Germline loops: CDR1 WSHSY, CDR2 SAAADI. Here the CDR3 reads CASSLPGATNEKLFF. The CDR3 coding sequence is TGCGCCAGCAGTCTCCCGGGAGCAACTAATGAAAAACTGTTTTTT.

V is TRBV28 and J is TRBJ1-2; D unclear. Trimming stripped 6 bases from V and 0 bases from J, with 11 bases between. The germline V gene has CDR1 MDHEN and CDR2 SYDVKM. This CDR3 spans 14 amino acids. The CDR3 DNA is TGTGCCAGCAGCCCGCCCCGGGCTAACTATGGCTACACCTTC. Protein: CASSPPRANYGYTF.

The gene calls are TRBV4-2 and TRBJ1-1; tentative D call: TRBD1 (6 bases). The CDR3 has 18 residues. Trimming cost V 1 base and J 4 bases, with 22 bases left between them. Germline V gene lookup returns CDR1 LGHNA and CDR2 YNFKEQ. CDR3 in amino acids: CASSQAEQGLRGTTEAFF. Here the CDR3 DNA reads TGTGCCAGCAGCCAAGCCGAACAGGGCTTGCGGGGGACCACTGAAGCTTTCTTT.

J is TRBJ1-4 and V is TRBV5-6; D ambiguous. Germline V gene sequence: CDR1 SGHDT, CDR2 YYEEEE. This CDR3 region has 16 residues. V was trimmed by 0 bases and J by 5 bases, leaving 14 bases between them. The CDR3 coding sequence is TGTGCCAGCAGCTTGGGGACCCGGGGTGTGAATGAAAAACTGTTTTTT. Translation: CASSLGTRGVNEKLFF.

This clone was seen once. The chain links TRBV18 to TRBJ2-7, with 11 bases lining up with TRBD2. This CDR3 region has 19 residues. Per the germline V gene, CDR1 is KGHSH and CDR2 is LQKENI. V lost 4 bases to trimming and J lost 5 bases; unmatched junction nucleotides: 19. The CDR3 coding sequence is TGTGCCAGCTCACGCCGGGAATTACTAGCGGGGGCTGAGGTCAACGAGCAGTACTTC. Its translation is CASSRRELLAGAEVNEQYF.

This clone showed up just a few times. This rearrangement joins TRBV9 to TRBJ2-5; 7 bases map to TRBD2. Germline CDR1 reads SGDLS; CDR2 reads YYNGEE. The V segment lost 3 bases and the J segment 3 bases; nucleotides outside the gene matches: 8. This CDR3 is 15 amino acids long. The CDR3 sequence: CASSGGGRLEETQYF. The CDR3 DNA follows: TGTGCCAGCAGCGGGGGCGGGAGACTGGAAGAGACCCAGTACTTC.